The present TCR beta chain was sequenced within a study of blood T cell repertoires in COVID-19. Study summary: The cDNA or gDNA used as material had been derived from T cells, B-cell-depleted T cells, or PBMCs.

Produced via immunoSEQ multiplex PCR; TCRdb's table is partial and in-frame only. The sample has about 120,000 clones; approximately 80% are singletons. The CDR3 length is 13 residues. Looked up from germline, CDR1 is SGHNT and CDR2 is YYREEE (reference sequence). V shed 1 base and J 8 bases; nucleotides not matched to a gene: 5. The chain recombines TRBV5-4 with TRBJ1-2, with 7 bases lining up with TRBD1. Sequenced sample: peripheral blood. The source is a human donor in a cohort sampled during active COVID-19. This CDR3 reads CASSLHQGDGYTF. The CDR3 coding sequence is TGTGCCAGCAGCTTGCACCAGGGGGACGGCTACACCTTC.